One sample yielded the 21 T cell receptor beta chains listed below, sequenced in a study of T cells in localized non-small cell lung cancer. Method: immunoSEQ multiplex PCR; TCRdb's copy keeps in-frame clones and lacks some. The data contain around 41,000 clones, 88% of them singletons. The sequencing used peripheral blood, collected before any cancer treatment. These receptors were taken from a female donor older than 55 with stage I squamous cell lung carcinoma.

This clone was seen a few times. This sequence joins TRBV4-1 and TRBJ2-2; a weak D match, TRBD2 (6 bases). This CDR3 spans 15 amino acids. V was cut by 0 bases and J by 7 bases, with 12 bases left in between. From germline, CDR1 is MGHRA and CDR2 YSYEKL. Here the CDR3 DNA reads TGCGCCAGCAGCCAAGACGGGAGCGCCCACGGGGAGCTGTTTTTT. Translating gives CASSQDGSAHGELFF.

The rearrangement links TRBV30 to TRBJ1-2; D gene ambiguous. CDR1 is GTSNPN, CDR2 SVGIG, per germline (reference sequence). With 1 base removed from V and 1 base from J, the gap between germline ends came to 10 bases. The CDR3 has 14 amino acids. The CDR3 reads CAWSEGRSNYGYTF. CDR3 sequence (DNA): TGTGCCTGGAGTGAGGGTCGGAGTAACTATGGCTACACCTTC.

The V and J genes are TRBV30 and TRBJ2-7, with 9 positions matching TRBD1. Losses at the gene ends were 0 bases for V and 7 bases for J; bases not matched to a gene: 10. The CDR3 has 15 amino acids. Germline V gene lookup returns CDR1 GTSNPN and CDR2 SVGIG (reference sequence). The CDR3: CAWSVRGTGMGEQYF. CDR3 bases: TGTGCCTGGAGTGTACGGGGGACAGGGATGGGTGAGCAGTACTTC. The full variable domain, with the rest looked up from reference TRBV30 and TRBJ2-7, is SQTIHQWPATLVQPVGSPLSLECTVEGTSNPNLYWYRQAAGRGLQLLFYSVGIGQISSEVPQNLSASRPQDRQFILSSKKLLLSDSGFYLCAWSVRGTGMGEQYFGPGTRLTVT.

The chain has TRBV9 and TRBJ1-3; tentatively, D is TRBD1 (6 bases). V was cut by 4 bases and J by 2 bases, with 16 bases left in between. The CDR3 extends over 16 amino acids. CDR1 is SGDLS and CDR2 is YYNGEE in the germline V gene. This chain's CDR3 is CASSSHTGKAGNTIYF. The CDR3 coding sequence is TGTGCCAGCAGCTCCCACACAGGGAAGGCTGGAAACACCATATATTTT.

The chain combines TRBV5-1 with TRBJ2-5; D possibly corresponds to TRBD2 (6 bases). Germline CDR1 and CDR2: SGHRS and YFSETQ. Deletions cut 0 bases from V and 0 bases from J, with 9 bases between. CDR3 length: 15 residues. The CDR3 DNA reads TGCGCCAGCAGCTTGGGTAGCGGAGACCAAGAGACCCAGTACTTC. Translated: CASSLGSGDQETQYF. Using reference TRBV5-1 and TRBJ2-5 for the parts outside the CDR3, the full variable domain is KAGVTQTPRYLIKTRGQQVTLSCSPISGHRSVSWYQQTPGQGLQFLFEYFSETQRNKGNFPGRFSGRQFSNSRSEMNVSTLELGDSALYLCASSLGSGDQETQYFGPGTRLLVL.

The chain's CDR3 is CASSLRLGRGDYEQYF. For the CDR3, the DNA is TGTGCCAGCTCACTAAGACTAGGCAGGGGAGACTACGAGCAGTACTTC. The rearrangement links TRBV18 to TRBJ2-7, with D possibly called TRBD1 or TRBD2 (6 bases each). This CDR3 is 16 amino acids long. V shed 4 bases and J shed 3 bases, with 19 bases lying between them. Germline values: CDR1 KGHSH, CDR2 LQKENI.

The chain employs TRBV15 and TRBJ1-1, with no clear D. V was pared by 3 bases and J by 1 base, with 3 bases between. Germline CDR1 is LNHNV and CDR2 is YYDKDF (reference sequence). The CDR3 runs to 12 residues. The CDR3 loop reads CATSRANTEAFF. The CDR3 DNA sequence: TGTGCCACCAGCAGGGCGAACACTGAAGCTTTCTTT.

As regards this clone: One end of the junction is discordant with germline, which a read error may explain. This chain uses TRBV6-1 with TRBJ2-1, with 8 bases that match TRBD2. The CDR3 length is 14 residues. The germline gives CDR1 MNHNS, CDR2 SASEGT. This CDR3 is CASSDGTSKFEKFF. In nucleotides, the CDR3 is TGTGCCAGCAGTGATGGGACTAGTAAATTTGAGAAGTTCTTC.

This clone was counted a single time. The chain couples TRBV9 to TRBJ2-2; 9 bases agree with TRBD1. In germline, CDR1 is SGDLS, CDR2 YYNGEE. With V trimmed by 3 bases and J by 0 bases, 3 bases remained unmatched. This CDR3 has 16 amino acids. The DNA for the CDR3 is TGTGCCAGCAGCGGACAGGGGGGTGCGAACACCGGGGAGCTGTTTTTT. Encoded protein: CASSGQGGANTGELFF. Based on the CDR3 plus reference TRBV9 and TRBJ2-2, the full variable domain is DSGVTQTPKHLITATGQRVTLRCSPRSGDLSVYWYQQSLDQGLQFLIQYYNGEERAKGNILERFSAQQFPDLHSELNLSSLELGDSALYFCASSGQGGANTGELFFGEGSRLTVL.

This clone was observed once. The genes are TRBV6-6 and TRBJ1-2, with a possible D match to TRBD1 (5 bases). The CDR3 sequence is 12 residues long. The V gene's germline CDR1 is MNHNY and CDR2 SVGAGI (reference sequence). Trimming cost V 6 bases and J 5 bases, with 10 bases left between them. CDR3 loop: CASSPDIYGYTF. The CDR3 coding sequence is TGTGCCAGCAGCCCGGACATTTATGGCTACACCTTC.

CDR3 region: CASSFSDMTSSEQYF. In nucleotides, the CDR3 is TGTGCCAGCAGCTTTTCCGACATGACTAGCTCCGAGCAGTACTTC. The chain combines TRBV5-8 with TRBJ2-7, with TRBD2 matching over 7 bases. From germline, CDR1 is SGHTS and CDR2 YDEGEE. This CDR3 is built from 15 residues. After removal of 2 bases from V and 6 bases from J, the junction contained 11 bases not matched to a gene.

The chain joins TRBV9 to TRBJ1-5; D is ambiguous. With 0 bases removed from V and 3 bases from J, the gap between germline ends came to 7 bases. This CDR3 has 14 residues. Per the germline V gene, CDR1 is SGDLS and CDR2 is YYNGEE. The CDR3 DNA is TGTGCCAGCAGCGTAGGAAAAACCAATCAGCCCCAGCATTTT. It is translated as CASSVGKTNQPQHF.

The chain is built from TRBV7-6 and TRBJ1-1; D not resolved. The V and J ends lost 5 bases and 0 bases respectively, with 7 bases between them. CDR3 length equals 13 residues. CDR1 and CDR2 (germline): SGHVS, FNYEAQ. The CDR3 DNA reads TGTGCCAGCAGCCCCTTTTTGAACACTGAAGCTTTCTTT. Its translation is CASSPFLNTEAFF.

For the CDR3, the DNA is TGCAGCGTTAGCGGGGGCTCAGCTTTGGGGCAGTATTTT. Its translation: CSVSGGSALGQYF. The chain is built from TRBV29-1 and TRBJ2-3; 8 bases are shared with TRBD2. This CDR3 contains 13 residues. The V gene's germline CDR1 is SQVTM and CDR2 ANQGSEA. V gave up 5 bases and J gave up 11 bases; unmatched junction bases: 12.

This clone is labeled medium-sized. The V gene is TRBV4-2, the J gene TRBJ2-4; D is uncertain. CDR1 is LGHNA and CDR2 is YNFKEQ in the germline V gene. V shed 3 bases and J shed 7 bases, with 10 bases lying between them. CDR3 size: 13 residues. CDR3 DNA: TGTGCCAGCAGCCAGGGCAACGGTAACATTCAGTACTTC. Protein product: CASSQGNGNIQYF.

This chain joins TRBV7-3 and TRBJ2-2; 11 positions match TRBD1. CDR3 size: 16 residues. Germline V gene data show CDR1 as SGHTA and CDR2 as FQGTGA. V was clipped by 6 bases and J by 4 bases; unmatched bases: 7. The CDR3 here is CASSPTGTGGTGELFF. CDR3 nucleotides: TGTGCCAGCAGTCCCACCGGGACAGGGGGCACCGGGGAGCTGTTTTTT.

V and J are TRBV25-1 and TRBJ1-2; no definite D call. CDR3 length: 13 amino acids. V was cut by 4 bases and J by 6 bases, with 12 bases left in between. The V gene's germline CDR1 is MGHDK and CDR2 SYGVNS. CDR3: CASSGVLPNGYTF. In DNA form, the CDR3 reads TGTGCCAGCAGTGGCGTCTTACCCAATGGCTACACCTTC.

This chain links TRBV5-1 with TRBJ1-3, with D perhaps TRBD1 (5 bases). The CDR3 loop spans 17 amino acids. The V gene lost 1 base and the J gene lost 0 bases, with 14 bases spanning the gap. The germline V gene has CDR1 SGHRS and CDR2 YFSETQ. CDR3 nucleotides: TGCGCCAGCAGCTTGATGGCCCGACAGAGCTCTGGAAACACCATATATTTT. Translation gives CASSLMARQSSGNTIYF.

This chain links TRBV9 with TRBJ2-6; the D is unclear. Trimming pared 0 bases from V and 2 bases from J, leaving 6 bases between. From germline, CDR1 is SGDLS and CDR2 YYNGEE. CDR3 size: 15 residues. CDR3 nucleotide sequence: TGTGCCAGCAGCGTAGGAAGGGCTGGGGCCAACGTCCTGACTTTC. Its protein is CASSVGRAGANVLTF.

The CDR3 is CASSLVNSRDYGYTF. For the CDR3, the DNA is TGTGCCAGCAGCTTGGTAAACTCTAGGGACTATGGCTACACCTTC. The chain joins TRBV5-4 to TRBJ1-2; D is unresolved. V lost 0 bases and J lost 3, with 12 bases in between. CDR1 is SGHNT, CDR2 YYREEE, per germline (reference sequence). The CDR3 has 15 residues.

V gene TRBV4-2 combines with J gene TRBJ2-1, with D tentatively TRBD2 (6 bases). CDR1 is LGHNA and CDR2 is YNFKEQ in the germline V gene. This CDR3 region has 14 residues. V lost 6 bases to trimming and J lost 8 bases, with 17 bases between them. This CDR3 is CASRQSGPLDEQFF. The CDR3 DNA reads TGTGCCAGCAGACAGAGCGGGCCCTTGGATGAGCAGTTCTTC.